What follows are 29 T cell receptor beta chains derived from one specimen sequenced in a study of blood T cell repertoires in COVID-19 (dated by TCRdb to the early 2020s). The library was built by means of the immunoSEQ multiplex PCR assay. TCRdb re-hosts the immuneACCESS table, in-frame sequences only. Its copies lack some clones; in the studies checked, an unresolved V gene accounts for under half of them, and the cause for the rest is not known. The sample yields 210,000 or so clones; 70% to 90% were counted once. 7% to 8.5% of the sample rests with the top ten. Sequenced input: PBMCs or T cells enriched from blood (not recorded which). The receptors were gathered from a woman aged 40 to 49 with acute COVID-19.

Worth noting for this clone: Different DNA sequences within this sample yield the same CDR3. CDR3 DNA: TGTGCCAGCAGTTTAAGGCAGGGGCATGGCTACACCTTC. It is translated as CASSLRQGHGYTF. The chain recombines TRBV27 with TRBJ1-2, with a possible D match to TRBD1 (6 bases). Trimming stripped 2 bases from V and 6 bases from J, with 10 bases between. This CDR3 region has 13 residues. Germline V CDR1 and CDR2: MNHEY, SMNVEV (reference sequence).

This clone was counted between two and nine times. The chain joins TRBV11-3 to TRBJ1-1; TRBD1 agrees at 7 bases. Germline trimming cut 5 bases from V and 0 bases from J; bases unmatched to any gene: 6. The CDR3 extends over 15 amino acids. CDR1 is SGHNT and CDR2 is YENEEA in the germline V gene. The CDR3 reads CASSEQQGMNTEAFF. The DNA for the CDR3 is TGTGCCAGCAGCGAACAACAGGGGATGAACACTGAAGCTTTCTTT.

V gene TRBV10-3 combines with J gene TRBJ2-7; D remains ambiguous. Germline CDR1 is ENHRY and CDR2 is SYGVKD. With 0 bases removed from V and 0 bases from J, the gap between germline ends came to 6 bases. This CDR3 is built from 14 residues. The CDR3 DNA reads TGTGCCATCAGTGAGTCGCGGCACTCCTACGAGCAGTACTTC. Protein: CAISESRHSYEQYF.

Comments on this clone: Other nucleotide sequences in the sample specify the same CDR3. The genes are TRBV5-1 and TRBJ1-3, with a weak D call TRBD1 (5 bases). The CDR3 extends over 17 amino acids. V was clipped by 0 bases and J by 0 bases, with 13 bases between them. CDR1 and CDR2 from the germline V gene are SGHRS and YFSETQ. The CDR3 bases are TGCGCCAGCAGCTTGGCCGGAGGGACTTCCTCTGGAAACACCATATATTTT. Amino acids: CASSLAGGTSSGNTIYF.

This chain links TRBV5-1 with TRBJ2-3; 7 bases align to TRBD1. Germline CDR1 is SGHRS and CDR2 is YFSETQ. The CDR3 contains 15 residues. The J segment lost 2 bases and the V segment lost 2 bases, leaving 5 bases of the junction unmatched. The CDR3 region is CASSLDRANTDTQYF. CDR3 bases: TGCGCCAGCAGCTTAGACAGGGCCAACACAGATACGCAGTATTTT.

The chain recombines TRBV2 with TRBJ1-1, with 8 bases fitting TRBD1. Germline V lookup: CDR1 SNHLY, CDR2 FYNNEI. This CDR3 has 14 amino acids. V shed 5 bases, J shed 1 base, and the junction held 3 bases outside the gene matches. The CDR3 protein is CASSPDRGNTEAFF. The CDR3 DNA is TGTGCCAGCAGTCCCGACAGGGGGAACACTGAAGCTTTCTTT.

The rearrangement links TRBV30 to TRBJ1-6; D is uncertain. In germline, CDR1 is GTSNPN, CDR2 SVGIG (reference sequence). The V end lost 2 bases, the J end lost 5 bases, and 13 bases lay between the germline ends. The CDR3 is 15 residues long. The CDR3 here is CAWSRGLANNSPLHF. As DNA, the CDR3 is TGTGCCTGGAGTCGAGGGTTAGCCAATAATTCACCCCTCCACTTT.

The table lists this clone with a few counts. This sequence joins TRBV28 and TRBJ2-3, with 7 nucleotides matching TRBD2. Germline V gives CDR1 MDHEN, CDR2 SYDVKM. Unmatched junction bases numbered 12, after V lost 8 bases and J lost 1 base. This CDR3 has 16 residues. The CDR3 loop is CASLTRSGIGTDTQYF. CDR3 DNA: TGTGCCAGCTTGACCCGAAGCGGGATTGGCACAGATACGCAGTATTTT.

This clone has only a few counts. CDR3 sequence (DNA): TGTGCCAGCAGTCCCCGACAGGGAAGGAATTCACCCCTCCACTTT. Amino acid sequence: CASSPRQGRNSPLHF. V is TRBV6-5 and J is TRBJ1-6; 7 nucleotides agree with TRBD1. Germline CDR1 reads MNHEY; CDR2 reads SVGAGI. This CDR3 has 15 amino acids. V shed 5 bases and J 7 bases; nucleotides not matched to a gene: 8.

This sequence joins TRBV4-3 and TRBJ1-2, with 7 bases fitting TRBD1. V lost 4 bases and J lost 8; bases outside the gene matches: 10. Germline V CDR1 and CDR2: LGHNA, YSLEER. The CDR3 is made up of 14 amino acids. CDR3 coding DNA: TGCGCCAGCAGCCGGAAGACAGGGTCTGGCGGCTACACCTTC. This encodes CASSRKTGSGGYTF.

The chain uses TRBV19 and TRBJ1-3; 7 bases are shared with TRBD1. With V trimmed by 7 bases and J by 4 bases, 10 bases remained unmatched. This CDR3 is 15 amino acids long. Germline V CDR1 and CDR2: LNHDA, SQIVND (reference sequence). The CDR3 coding sequence is TGTGCCAGTAACCTACCCACAGGGGTCGGAAACACCATATATTTT. It translates to CASNLPTGVGNTIYF. The whole variable domain, filled in from reference TRBV19 and TRBJ1-3, reads DGGITQSPKYLFRKEGQNVTLSCEQNLNHDAMYWYRQDPGQGLRLIYYSQIVNDFQKGDIAEGYSVSREKKESFPLTVTSAQKNPTAFYLCASNLPTGVGNTIYFGEGSWLTVV.

The chain recombines TRBV7-2 with TRBJ1-6; perhaps TRBD1 as D (5 bases). CDR3 size: 15 residues. CDR1 and CDR2 from the germline V gene are SGHTA and FQGNSA. Trimming took 2 bases from V and 10 from J, leaving 15 bases between them. The CDR3 protein is CASSLMTKQESPLHF. The DNA of the CDR3 is TGTGCCAGCAGCTTAATGACGAAACAGGAGTCACCCCTCCACTTT.

The chain links TRBV5-1 to TRBJ2-7; the D gene is possibly TRBD1 (5 bases). The CDR3 runs to 13 residues. Germline V gives CDR1 SGHRS, CDR2 YFSETQ. The V end lost 3 bases, the J end lost 5 bases, and 12 bases lay between the germline ends. CDR3 loop: CASSSYRQHEQYF. CDR3 in DNA: TGCGCCAGCAGCTCCTACAGACAGCACGAGCAGTACTTC.

Concerning this clone: A clone one base away is much larger, so this may be a read error. The rearrangement uses TRBV30 and TRBJ1-3; D not certain. The CDR3 totals 13 residues. Trimming took off 0 bases at V and 1 base at J, with 4 bases between the two ends. Germline CDR1 and CDR2: GTSNPN and SVGIG (reference sequence). The CDR3 loop reads CAWSVQSGNTIYF. Here the CDR3 DNA reads TGTGCCTGGAGTGTACAGTCTGGAAACACCATATATTTT. Together with reference TRBV30 and TRBJ1-3, the CDR3 gives the full variable domain: SQTIHQWPATLVQPVGSPLSLECTVEGTSNPNLYWYRQAAGRGLQLLFYSVGIGQISSEVPQNLSASRPQDRQFILSSKKLLLSDSGFYLCAWSVQSGNTIYFGEGSWLTVV.

This sequence joins TRBV2 and TRBJ2-7; 11 positions agree with TRBD2. This CDR3 contains 14 residues. The V segment lost 8 bases and the J segment 7 bases; nucleotides outside the gene matches: 10. Germline V gene data show CDR1 as SNHLY and CDR2 as FYNNEI. The CDR3 region is CASCWGLAEGEQYF. In DNA, the CDR3 is TGTGCCAGCTGCTGGGGACTAGCGGAAGGAGAGCAGTACTTC.

About this clone: This may be a read error: a much more frequent sequence differs by one nucleotide. The chain carries TRBV12-3 or TRBV12-4 and TRBJ2-3; a weak D match, TRBD2 (5 bases). There are 13 residues in the CDR3. V lost 5 bases to trimming and J lost 0 bases, with 6 bases between them. The CDR3 bases are TGTGCCAGCAGTAGCGGTAGCACAGATACGCAGTATTTT. Translating it yields CASSSGSTDTQYF.

The rearrangement links TRBV6-2 or TRBV6-3 to TRBJ2-7, with D tentatively TRBD2 (5 bases). Trimming removed 8 bases from V and 0 bases from J, with 11 bases in between. The CDR3 runs 13 residues. Per germline, CDR1 MNHEY and CDR2 SVGEGT. The CDR3 is CASGRTRSYEQYF. The CDR3 nucleotides read TGTGCCAGCGGCCGGACTCGCTCCTACGAGCAGTACTTC.

In its sample, this clone was seen once. This chain uses TRBV18 with TRBJ2-5; weak D call: TRBD1 (6 bases). Trimming removed 4 bases at V and 5 bases at J, with 11 bases between. There are 13 residues in the CDR3. Germline loops: CDR1 KGHSH, CDR2 LQKENI. CDR3 nucleotide sequence: TGTGCCAGCTCACAACAGGGTGGCGAGACCCAGTACTTC. It translates to CASSQQGGETQYF.

The V and J genes are TRBV10-2 and TRBJ1-5; 12 bases fit TRBD1. Germline CDR1 WSHSY, CDR2 SAAADI. CDR3 length equals 15 residues. The J segment lost 6 bases and the V segment lost 2 bases, leaving 2 bases of the junction unmatched. CDR3 nucleotides: TGCGCCAGCAGTGAGCGGGACAGGGGGCCTCAGCCCCAGCATTTT. This translates into CASSERDRGPQPQHF.

The gene calls are TRBV30 and TRBJ1-1; D uncertain. The CDR3 runs to 10 residues. Trimming took 5 bases from V and 11 from J, leaving 12 bases between them. Germline loops: CDR1 GTSNPN, CDR2 SVGIG (reference sequence). CDR3 bases: TGTGCCTGGTTGGCGACATTGGCTTTCTTT. Translation: CAWLATLAFF.

The chain uses TRBV6-2 or TRBV6-3 and TRBJ2-2; D is ambiguous. The CDR3 spans 18 residues. The V and J ends lost 0 bases and 3 bases respectively, with 17 bases between them. Germline values: CDR1 MNHEY, CDR2 SVGEGT. The CDR3 sequence is CASSYSKILLLHTGELFF. In DNA form, the CDR3 reads TGTGCCAGCAGTTACTCGAAGATCTTACTTCTACACACCGGGGAGCTGTTTTTT.

The chain links TRBV5-6 to TRBJ2-7, with 7 nucleotides matching TRBD1. The CDR3 spans 14 residues. Trimming cost V 4 bases and J 2 bases; bases outside gene matches: 6. Germline-derived CDR1 and CDR2 are SGHDT and YYEEEE. The CDR3 DNA is TGTGCCAGCAGCCCGACAGGGAGACCCTACGAGCAGTACTTC. Its protein product is CASSPTGRPYEQYF.

The chain joins TRBV3-1 (or the pseudogene TRBV3-2) to TRBJ2-1; weak D call: TRBD1 (6 bases). There are 13 residues in the CDR3. Trimming removed 0 bases at V and 15 bases at J, with 15 bases between. CDR1 and CDR2 from the germline V gene are LGHDT and YNNKEL (reference sequence). The CDR3 DNA reads TGTGCCAGCAGCCAAGATCGAGACAGGTCGGCGTTCTTC. Amino acids: CASSQDRDRSAFF.

V is TRBV14 and J is TRBJ1-6; D is possibly TRBD1 (5 bases). The CDR3 runs to 15 residues. Germline V gene sequence: CDR1 SGHDN, CDR2 FVKESK. V lost 4 bases to trimming and J lost 5 bases, with 12 bases between them. The CDR3 DNA reads as TGTGCCAGCAGCCCTGGGGGGACCCATAATTCACCCCTCCACTTT. Translating it yields CASSPGGTHNSPLHF.

The rearrangement links TRBV7-8 to TRBJ2-1; 9 bases match TRBD2. CDR1 SGHVS and CDR2 FQNEAQ come from the germline V gene. Trimming cost V 3 bases and J 9 bases; bases outside gene matches: 6. This CDR3 has 14 residues. The CDR3 DNA reads as TGTGCCAGCAGCTTCAGGCTAGCGGGATCTGAGCAGTTCTTC. Protein sequence: CASSFRLAGSEQFF.

The rearrangement joins TRBV2 to TRBJ1-5, with 7 bases that match TRBD1. Per germline, CDR1 SNHLY and CDR2 FYNNEI. Trimming took 0 bases from V and 4 from J; bases not matched to a gene: 6. This CDR3 comprises 16 residues. CDR3 sequence reads: CASSEANRGWNQPQHF. For the CDR3, the DNA is TGTGCCAGCAGTGAAGCGAACAGGGGTTGGAATCAGCCCCAGCATTTT.

J is TRBJ1-5 and V is TRBV4-3, with 7 bases aligning to TRBD1. The CDR3 is 14 amino acids. The J segment lost 11 bases and the V segment lost 0 bases, leaving 7 bases of the junction unmatched. Germline values: CDR1 LGHNA, CDR2 YSLEER. CDR3 nucleotide sequence: TGCGCCAGCAGCCAAGATGGGCAGGGGGGATCCCAGCATTTT. It codes for CASSQDGQGGSQHF.

The genes are TRBV10-3 and TRBJ2-3; the match to TRBD2 covers 9 bases. Germline lookup yields CDR1 ENHRY and CDR2 SYGVKD. This CDR3 spans 18 amino acids. The J segment lost 1 base and the V segment lost 8 bases, leaving 16 bases of the junction unmatched. CDR3 bases: TGTGCCATCTCTCTCGGTAATAGCGGGAGCTCTGGCACAGATACGCAGTATTTT. Protein: CAISLGNSGSSGTDTQYF.

The V and J genes are TRBV9 and TRBJ1-1; D remains ambiguous. This CDR3 has 15 amino acids. Germline-derived CDR1 and CDR2 are SGDLS and YYNGEE. Trimming took off 0 bases at V and 1 base at J, with 10 bases between the two ends. The CDR3 nucleotides read TGTGCCAGCAGCGTAGTAGCCGGGTCGAACACTGAAGCTTTCTTT. Encoded protein: CASSVVAGSNTEAFF.